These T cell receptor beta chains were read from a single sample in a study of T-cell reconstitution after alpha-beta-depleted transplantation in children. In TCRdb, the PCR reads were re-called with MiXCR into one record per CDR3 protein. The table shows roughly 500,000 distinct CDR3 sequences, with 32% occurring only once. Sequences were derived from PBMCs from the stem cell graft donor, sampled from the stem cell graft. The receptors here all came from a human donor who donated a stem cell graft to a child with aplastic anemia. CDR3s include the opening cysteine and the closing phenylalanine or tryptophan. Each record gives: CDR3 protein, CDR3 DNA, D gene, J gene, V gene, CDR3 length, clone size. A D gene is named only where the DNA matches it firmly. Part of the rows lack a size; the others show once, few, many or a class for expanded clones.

CDR3aa: CAWSRGSRAGGPRLYGETQYF
CDR3nt: TGTGCCTGGAGCAGAGGTTCCCGGGCGGGAGGGCCGAGATTATACGGAGAGACCCAGTACTTC
d_gene: TRBD2
j_gene: TRBJ2-5
v_gene: TRBV30
len: 21
abundance: once

CDR3aa: CSAREAGRGANYGYTF
CDR3nt: TGCAGTGCTAGAGAGGCAGGGCGTGGGGCTAACTATGGCTACACCTTC
d_gene: NA
j_gene: TRBJ1-2
v_gene: TRBV20-1
len: 16
abundance: NA

CDR3aa: CASKGPTGVEQFF
CDR3nt: TGTGCCAGCAAGGGACCAACAGGGGTTGAGCAGTTCTTC
d_gene: TRBD1
j_gene: TRBJ2-1
v_gene: TRBV7-2
len: 13
abundance: NA

CDR3aa: CASSHGQAYNEQFF
CDR3nt: TGCGCCAGCAGCCATGGACAGGCCTACAATGAGCAGTTCTTC
d_gene: TRBD1
j_gene: TRBJ2-1
v_gene: TRBV5-1
len: 14
abundance: few

CDR3aa: CASSLGHRGLANEKLFF
CDR3nt: TGTGCCAGCAGCTTGGGACATAGGGGGCTGGCTAATGAAAAACTGTTTTTT
d_gene: TRBD1
j_gene: TRBJ1-4
v_gene: TRBV5-6
len: 17
abundance: NA

CDR3aa: CARSLRGGCGGTDTEAFF
CDR3nt: TGTGCCAGGTCCCTCCGGGGGGGATGTGGAGGGACGGACACTGAAGCTTTCTTT
d_gene: NA
j_gene: TRBJ1-1
v_gene: TRBV19
len: 18
abundance: NA

CDR3aa: CASSLDGLADNNEQFF
CDR3nt: TGCGCCAGCAGCTTAGACGGACTAGCGGATAACAATGAGCAGTTCTTC
d_gene: TRBD2
j_gene: TRBJ2-1
v_gene: TRBV5-1
len: 16
abundance: few

CDR3aa: CASSDDREDTQYF
CDR3nt: TGTGCCAGCAGTGACGACAGGGAGGATACGCAGTATTTT
d_gene: TRBD1
j_gene: TRBJ2-3
v_gene: TRBV2
len: 13
abundance: NA

CDR3aa: CASSPPGQGPNEQFF
CDR3nt: TGTGCCAGCAGCCCACCGGGACAGGGCCCCAATGAGCAGTTCTTC
d_gene: TRBD1
j_gene: TRBJ2-1
v_gene: TRBV3-1
len: 15
abundance: few

CDR3aa: CASSPLGWLQETQYF
CDR3nt: TGTGCCAGCAGCCCTTTGGGCTGGTTGCAGGAGACCCAGTACTTC
d_gene: NA
j_gene: TRBJ2-5
v_gene: TRBV7-2
len: 15
abundance: few

CDR3aa: CASSPNPDRSEAFF
CDR3nt: TGTGCCAGCAGTCCCAACCCGGACAGGTCTGAAGCTTTCTTT
d_gene: TRBD1
j_gene: TRBJ1-1
v_gene: TRBV6-1
len: 14
abundance: NA

CDR3aa: CASSRRDHGNTIYF
CDR3nt: TGTGCCAGCAGCCGGAGGGATCATGGAAACACCATATATTTT
d_gene: NA
j_gene: TRBJ1-3
v_gene: TRBV5-6
len: 14
abundance: few

CDR3aa: CASGQSGTGIKAKGYTF
CDR3nt: TGTGCCAGCGGCCAGTCCGGGACAGGGATTAAAGCTAAAGGCTACACCTTC
d_gene: TRBD1
j_gene: TRBJ1-2
v_gene: TRBV6-1
len: 17
abundance: once

CDR3aa: CASSQGTSGRGDTQYF
CDR3nt: TGTGCCAGCAGCCAGGGGACTAGCGGGAGAGGAGATACGCAGTATTTT
d_gene: TRBD2
j_gene: TRBJ2-3
v_gene: TRBV4-2
len: 16
abundance: few

CDR3aa: CASSPGQRSYEQYF
CDR3nt: TGTGCCAGCAGCCCTGGACAGCGCTCCTACGAGCAGTACTTC
d_gene: NA
j_gene: TRBJ2-7
v_gene: TRBV7-2
len: 14
abundance: NA

CDR3aa: CASSPGQGVDYGYTF
CDR3nt: TGCGCCAGCAGCCCGGGACAGGGAGTTGACTATGGCTACACCTTC
d_gene: TRBD1
j_gene: TRBJ1-2
v_gene: TRBV4-3
len: 15
abundance: NA

CDR3aa: CASTLHNPEQFF
CDR3nt: TGTGCCAGCACCCTTCATAATCCTGAGCAGTTCTTC
d_gene: NA
j_gene: TRBJ2-1
v_gene: TRBV12-3/TRBV12-4
len: 12
abundance: few

CDR3aa: CASSPLDRGSGNTEAFF
CDR3nt: TGTGCCAGCAGCCCCCTAGACAGGGGTAGCGGGAACACTGAAGCTTTCTTT
d_gene: TRBD1
j_gene: TRBJ1-1
v_gene: TRBV16
len: 17
abundance: few

CDR3aa: CASSLTGIAGANEQFF
CDR3nt: TGTGCCAGCAGCTTAACGGGGATAGCGGGAGCCAATGAGCAGTTCTTC
d_gene: TRBD2
j_gene: TRBJ2-1
v_gene: TRBV11-2
len: 16
abundance: NA

CDR3aa: CSARVPGQGYGYTF
CDR3nt: TGCAGTGCTAGAGTCCCCGGACAGGGATATGGCTACACCTTC
d_gene: TRBD1
j_gene: TRBJ1-2
v_gene: TRBV20-1
len: 14
abundance: once

CDR3aa: CSARDSARSGRGADTQYF
CDR3nt: TGCAGTGCTAGAGATTCGGCGAGAAGCGGGAGGGGAGCAGATACGCAGTATTTT
d_gene: TRBD2
j_gene: TRBJ2-3
v_gene: TRBV20-1
len: 18
abundance: NA

CDR3aa: CSARGTANYGYTF
CDR3nt: TGCAGTGCTAGAGGGACAGCTAACTATGGCTACACCTTC
d_gene: NA
j_gene: TRBJ1-2
v_gene: TRBV20-1
len: 13
abundance: NA

CDR3aa: CSVAPGLLETQYF
CDR3nt: TGCAGCGTCGCACCGGGACTACTAGAGACCCAGTACTTC
d_gene: TRBD2
j_gene: TRBJ2-5
v_gene: TRBV29-1
len: 13
abundance: NA

CDR3aa: CASSSLGGKGMREKLFF
CDR3nt: TGTGCCAGCAGTTCCCTCGGAGGGAAGGGGATGAGGGAAAAACTGTTTTTT
d_gene: NA
j_gene: TRBJ1-4
v_gene: TRBV28
len: 17
abundance: NA

CDR3aa: CASSQGMYEQYF
CDR3nt: TGTGCCAGCAGCCAAGGGATGTACGAGCAGTACTTC
d_gene: NA
j_gene: TRBJ2-7
v_gene: TRBV4-2
len: 12
abundance: NA

CDR3aa: CASRETGVSGNTIYF
CDR3nt: TGTGCCAGCAGGGAGACAGGGGTCTCTGGAAACACCATATATTTT
d_gene: TRBD1
j_gene: TRBJ1-3
v_gene: TRBV12-3/TRBV12-4
len: 15
abundance: few

CDR3aa: CASSHPGRGQETQYF
CDR3nt: TGTGCCAGCAGCCACCCCGGCCGTGGCCAAGAGACCCAGTACTTC
d_gene: NA
j_gene: TRBJ2-5
v_gene: TRBV11-1
len: 15
abundance: few

CDR3aa: CASSLWTGGNNSPLHF
CDR3nt: TGCGCCAGCAGCCTTTGGACAGGGGGCAATAATTCACCCCTCCACTTT
d_gene: TRBD1
j_gene: TRBJ1-6
v_gene: TRBV4-1
len: 16
abundance: few

CDR3aa: CASSPDLTRGIDTQYF
CDR3nt: TGTGCCAGCAGCCCGGACTTGACCCGGGGGATAGATACGCAGTATTTT
d_gene: NA
j_gene: TRBJ2-3
v_gene: TRBV7-3
len: 16
abundance: NA

CDR3aa: CASSLGRTGIGTGELFF
CDR3nt: TGTGCCAGCAGTTTAGGGCGGACAGGGATCGGCACCGGGGAGCTGTTTTTT
d_gene: TRBD1
j_gene: TRBJ2-2
v_gene: TRBV27
len: 17
abundance: NA

CDR3aa: CASSGGDRSYSNQPQHF
CDR3nt: TGTGCCAGCAGTGGAGGCGACAGATCTTATAGCAATCAGCCCCAGCATTTT
d_gene: NA
j_gene: TRBJ1-5
v_gene: TRBV28
len: 17
abundance: NA

CDR3aa: CAISGSMPFVSHRGPDTQYF
CDR3nt: TGTGCCATCAGTGGCTCCATGCCGTTCGTCAGTCACCGAGGACCAGATACGCAGTATTTT
d_gene: NA
j_gene: TRBJ2-3
v_gene: TRBV10-3
len: 20
abundance: few

CDR3aa: CASSLPGLAGGIGELFF
CDR3nt: TGTGCCAGCAGTCTTCCGGGACTAGCGGGAGGTATCGGGGAGCTGTTTTTT
d_gene: TRBD2
j_gene: TRBJ2-2
v_gene: TRBV6-2/TRBV6-3
len: 17
abundance: NA

CDR3aa: CASSRPGRSNTEAFF
CDR3nt: TGTGCCAGTAGTAGACCCGGACGGTCGAACACTGAAGCTTTCTTT
d_gene: NA
j_gene: TRBJ1-1
v_gene: TRBV19
len: 15
abundance: NA

CDR3aa: CASSISPTSSYNEQFF
CDR3nt: TGTGCCAGCAGCATTAGCCCAACGAGCTCCTACAATGAGCAGTTCTTC
d_gene: NA
j_gene: TRBJ2-1
v_gene: TRBV7-2
len: 16
abundance: NA

CDR3aa: CASSHDGGRTEAFF
CDR3nt: TGTGCCAGCAGTCATGATGGGGGGCGCACTGAAGCTTTCTTT
d_gene: NA
j_gene: TRBJ1-1
v_gene: TRBV7-9
len: 14
abundance: once

CDR3aa: CASGRDSYTEAFF
CDR3nt: TGTGCTAGTGGCCGCGACAGCTACACTGAAGCTTTCTTT
d_gene: NA
j_gene: TRBJ1-1
v_gene: TRBV12-5
len: 13
abundance: NA

CDR3aa: CASSPRPVITEAFF
CDR3nt: TGTGCCAGCAGCCCAAGGCCCGTAATCACTGAAGCTTTCTTT
d_gene: NA
j_gene: TRBJ1-1
v_gene: TRBV7-9
len: 14
abundance: few

CDR3aa: CAISDPRGAYEQYF
CDR3nt: TGTGCCATCAGTGACCCGAGGGGTGCCTACGAGCAGTACTTC
d_gene: NA
j_gene: TRBJ2-7
v_gene: TRBV10-3
len: 14
abundance: few

CDR3aa: CATRTSQGTEAFF
CDR3nt: TGTGCCACCCGGACATCCCAGGGCACTGAAGCTTTCTTT
d_gene: NA
j_gene: TRBJ1-1
v_gene: TRBV10-3
len: 13
abundance: few

CDR3aa: CASSLKAGRDIQYF
CDR3nt: TGTGCCAGCAGCTTAAAGGCAGGGAGGGACATTCAGTACTTC
d_gene: TRBD2
j_gene: TRBJ2-4
v_gene: TRBV7-2
len: 14
abundance: few

CDR3aa: CASSLTFPGGRNEQYF
CDR3nt: TGTGCCAGCAGCTTAACGTTCCCAGGGGGCCGAAACGAGCAGTACTTC
d_gene: TRBD1
j_gene: TRBJ2-7
v_gene: TRBV7-2
len: 16
abundance: NA

CDR3aa: CSAPDRVIRNEQFF
CDR3nt: TGCAGTGCTCCCGACAGGGTTATACGCAATGAGCAGTTCTTC
d_gene: TRBD1
j_gene: TRBJ2-1
v_gene: TRBV20-1
len: 14
abundance: NA

CDR3aa: CASSVVQGGQETQYF
CDR3nt: TGTGCCAGCAGCGTAGTCCAGGGAGGACAAGAGACCCAGTACTTC
d_gene: NA
j_gene: TRBJ2-5
v_gene: TRBV9
len: 15
abundance: NA

CDR3aa: CSARESGAAGANVLTF
CDR3nt: TGCAGTGCTAGAGAATCAGGGGCAGCTGGGGCCAACGTCCTGACTTTC
d_gene: NA
j_gene: TRBJ2-6
v_gene: TRBV20-1
len: 16
abundance: NA

CDR3aa: CATSDHRVGFDGYTF
CDR3nt: TGTGCCACCAGTGATCACCGGGTCGGATTTGACGGCTACACCTTC
d_gene: NA
j_gene: TRBJ1-2
v_gene: TRBV24-1
len: 15
abundance: NA

CDR3aa: CSAHHRAVNEQFF
CDR3nt: TGCAGTGCCCACCACAGGGCAGTCAATGAGCAGTTCTTC
d_gene: NA
j_gene: TRBJ2-1
v_gene: TRBV20-1
len: 13
abundance: NA

CDR3aa: CATSRDRGEQYF
CDR3nt: TGTGCCACCAGCAGAGATCGCGGGGAGCAGTACTTC
d_gene: NA
j_gene: TRBJ2-7
v_gene: TRBV15
len: 12
abundance: NA

CDR3aa: CASSLEVTGYHNEQFF
CDR3nt: TGCGCCAGCAGCTTGGAGGTGACCGGGTACCACAATGAGCAGTTCTTC
d_gene: NA
j_gene: TRBJ2-1
v_gene: TRBV5-1
len: 16
abundance: few